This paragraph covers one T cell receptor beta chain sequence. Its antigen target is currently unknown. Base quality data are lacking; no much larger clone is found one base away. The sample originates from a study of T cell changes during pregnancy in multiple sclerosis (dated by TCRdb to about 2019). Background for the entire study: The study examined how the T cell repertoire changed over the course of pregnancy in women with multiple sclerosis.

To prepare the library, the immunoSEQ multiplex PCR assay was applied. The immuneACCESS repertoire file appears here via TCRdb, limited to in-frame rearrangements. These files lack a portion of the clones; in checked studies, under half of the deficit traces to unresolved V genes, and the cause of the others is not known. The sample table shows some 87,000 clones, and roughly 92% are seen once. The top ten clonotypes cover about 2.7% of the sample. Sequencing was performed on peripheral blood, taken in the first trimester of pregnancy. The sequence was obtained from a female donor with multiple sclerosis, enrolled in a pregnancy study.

The nucleotide sequence is given as TGTGCCAGCAGTACTACAGGGATAGGCGAAAACATTCAGTACTTC. Its protein product is CASSTTGIGENIQYF. The V and J genes are TRBV2 and TRBJ2-4; perhaps TRBD1 is the D gene, with 6 bases matching. The CDR3 has 15 amino acids, counting the end cysteine and phenylalanine. Kept here is only the CDR3 DNA, which spans 45 bases and is read in frame from base 1. V lost 5 bases and J lost 5 bases; the stretch between them is 16 bases long. The germline V gene supplies CDR1 SNHLY and CDR2 FYNNEI.